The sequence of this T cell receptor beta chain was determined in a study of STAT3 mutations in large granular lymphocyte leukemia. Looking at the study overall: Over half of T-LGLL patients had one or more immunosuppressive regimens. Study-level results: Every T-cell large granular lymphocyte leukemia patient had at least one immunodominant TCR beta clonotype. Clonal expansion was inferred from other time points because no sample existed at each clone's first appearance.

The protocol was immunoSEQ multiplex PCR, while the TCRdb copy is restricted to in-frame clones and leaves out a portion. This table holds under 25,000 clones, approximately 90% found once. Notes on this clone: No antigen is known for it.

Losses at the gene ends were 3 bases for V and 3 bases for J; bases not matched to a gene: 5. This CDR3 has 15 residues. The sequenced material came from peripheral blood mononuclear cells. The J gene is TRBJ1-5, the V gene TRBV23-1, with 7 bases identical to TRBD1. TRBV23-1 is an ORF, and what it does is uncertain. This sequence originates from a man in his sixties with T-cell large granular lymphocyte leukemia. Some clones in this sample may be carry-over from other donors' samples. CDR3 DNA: TGCGCCAGCAGTCATTCACAGGGGTACAATCAGCCCCAGCATTTT. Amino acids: CASSHSQGYNQPQHF.